This TCR beta chain came from a study of blood T cell repertoires in COVID-19. V was shortened by 4 bases and J by 8 bases, with 11 bases between the two germline ends. CDR3 length equals 13 residues. Germline values: CDR1 LGHDT, CDR2 YNNKEL (reference sequence). Only in-frame clones appear in the TCRdb table, and some are missing; sequencing was by immunoSEQ multiplex PCR. The table has approximately 150,000 clones, approximately 87% seen once; the top ten hold around 11%. This receptor was obtained from a man aged 55-75 years who had recovered from COVID-19. Material for sequencing was PBMCs or T cells enriched from blood (not recorded which). V is TRBV3-1 (or the pseudogene TRBV3-2) and J is TRBJ2-2, with a weak D call TRBD1 (6 bases). CDR3 DNA sequence: TGTGCCAGCAGCCCCGACAGGATGGGGGAGCTGTTTTTT. As protein: CASSPDRMGELFF.